This passage covers 18 T cell receptor beta chains from one sample sequenced in a study of blood T cells in healthy people across ages. PCR was performed a second time for roughly 7 to 11 cycles using a sample-barcoded 5' primer and a J-beta primer mix. TCRdb reprocessed the 5' RACE reads with MiXCR, giving one entry per CDR3 protein. The data show about 810,000 distinct CDR3 sequences, about 36% seen once. The sample consisted of blood. The receptors here all came from a man aged 18 to 30 in good health.

The chain is built from TRBV29-1 and TRBJ1-3, with TRBD1 identical over 8 bases. Germline V gives CDR1 SQVTM, CDR2 ANQGSEA. The length of the CDR3 is 15 residues. Trimming took 6 bases from V and 2 from J; bases not matched to a gene: 9. The CDR3 reads CSVGIGQGAGNTIYF. CDR3 bases: TGCAGCGTGGGTATTGGACAGGGTGCTGGAAACACCATATATTTT.

This rearrangement joins TRBV5-1 to TRBJ2-7; TRBD1 or TRBD2 may be the D gene (6 bases each). Germline CDR1 and CDR2: SGHRS and YFSETQ. Trimming took 4 bases from V and 6 from J, leaving 20 bases between them. This CDR3 contains 15 residues. CDR3 residues: CASSLLGQPGAEQYF. The CDR3 DNA sequence: TGCGCCAGCAGCCTCCTAGGACAGCCGGGGGCCGAGCAGTACTTC.

In this sample, this clonotype turned up a few times. The gene calls are TRBV6-2 or TRBV6-3 and TRBJ2-3; D might be TRBD1 (6 bases). With 8 bases removed from V and 4 bases from J, the gap between germline ends came to 10 bases. The CDR3 spans 12 residues. CDR1 is MNHEY and CDR2 is SVGEGT in the germline V gene. The CDR3 reads CASGTGPDTQYF. In DNA, the CDR3 is TGTGCCAGCGGAACAGGGCCAGATACGCAGTATTTT.

Comments on this clonotype: This could be a read error, since a much larger clone is one nucleotide away. The J gene is TRBJ2-7, the V gene TRBV6-2 or TRBV6-3; 10 bases fit TRBD2. CDR1 and CDR2 (germline): MNHEY, SVGEGT. CDR3 length: 16 amino acids. CDR3 in DNA: TGTGCCGGCAGTTACGTAGGACTAGCGGTCTCCTACGAGCAGTACTTC. The encoded protein is CAGSYVGLAVSYEQYF.

About this clonotype: A much larger clone is a single base away; this may be a read error. V is TRBV4-1 and J is TRBJ1-2; D call uncertain. Germline values: CDR1 MGHRA, CDR2 YSYEKL. The CDR3 has 15 residues. The CDR3 DNA reads TGCGCCAACAGCCAAGTTCCCGGCAGGATAAGGAAGGACACCTTC. Translation gives CANSQVPGRIRKDTF.

The rearrangement links TRBV5-1 to TRBJ2-1; 9 positions agree with TRBD1. Germline CDR1 and CDR2: SGHRS and YFSETQ. This CDR3 is built from 15 residues. The V segment lost 2 bases and the J segment 6 bases; nucleotides outside the gene matches: 6. The DNA for the CDR3 is TGCGCCAGCAGCTTCCTACAGGGGGCGAGCAATGAGCAGTTCTTC. Its protein is CASSFLQGASNEQFF.

The rearrangement joins TRBV2 to TRBJ2-5; TRBD1 aligns across 9 bases. Germline-derived CDR1 and CDR2 are SNHLY and FYNNEI. This CDR3 is 15 amino acids long. The V and J ends lost 7 bases and 11 bases, in that order; junction bases with no gene match: 17. For the CDR3, the DNA is TGTGCCAGCACTTGGACAGGGGATACCTACAATGAGCAGTACTTC. This encodes CASTWTGDTYNEQYF.

The chain uses TRBV5-1 and TRBJ1-5; D ambiguous. The CDR3 totals 14 residues. The V gene lost 0 bases and the J gene lost 4 bases, with 8 bases spanning the gap. The germline V gene has CDR1 SGHRS and CDR2 YFSETQ. The CDR3 DNA sequence: TGCGCCAGCAGCTTGGAGTCCGGGAATCAGCCCCAGCATTTT. It is translated as CASSLESGNQPQHF.

The J gene is TRBJ2-5, the V gene TRBV20-1, with 9 bases matching TRBD2. The ends lost 7 bases at V and 11 bases at J; junction bases unmatched: 11. CDR1 and CDR2 (germline): DFQATT, SNEGSKA (reference sequence). CDR3 length: 12 residues. The DNA for the CDR3 is TGCAGTGTCGCGGGGGGGAACTATGAGCAGTACTTC. Its translation is CSVAGGNYEQYF.

Concerning this clonotype itself: An end of the junction does not agree with germline; a read error may underlie this. This chain connects TRBV5-1 to TRBJ2-1; TRBD2 might be the D (6 bases). Germline CDR1 and CDR2: SGHRS and YFSETQ. This CDR3 contains 14 residues. The CDR3 DNA follows: TGCGCCGGCAGTAGACTAGGCGCGGTTTCGGAGCAGTTCTTC. It is translated as CAGSRLGAVSEQFF.

This clonotype was observed a single time. The rearrangement uses TRBV6-6 and TRBJ1-6; a possible D gene is TRBD1 (5 bases). In germline, CDR1 is MNHNY, CDR2 SVGAGI (reference sequence). The CDR3 totals 14 residues. With 4 bases removed from V and 11 bases from J, the gap between germline ends came to 15 bases. The CDR3 DNA follows: TGTGCCAGCAGTTTGGGACCGAACCGGCCACCCCTCCACTTT. Translation gives CASSLGPNRPPLHF.

The chain employs TRBV6-2 or TRBV6-3 and TRBJ2-7; D uncertain. The germline V gene has CDR1 MNHEY and CDR2 SVGEGT. Trimming took 10 bases from V and 1 from J, leaving 14 bases between them. The CDR3 is made up of 13 amino acids. DNA for the CDR3: TGTGCCACCGGCGTTGACCCTTCCTACGAGCAGTACTTC. Protein sequence: CATGVDPSYEQYF.

CDR3 region: CASSYSCGGTEAFF. The CDR3 nucleotides are TGTGCCAGCAGTTACTCATGTGGGGGGACTGAAGCTTTCTTT. The chain is built from TRBV6-5 and TRBJ1-1, with a weak D call TRBD1 (5 bases). Deletions cut 0 bases from V and 5 bases from J, with 10 bases between. The germline gives CDR1 MNHEY, CDR2 SVGAGI. The CDR3 has 14 residues.

This clonotype appeared many times. The chain carries TRBV20-1 and TRBJ2-4, with 7 bases aligning to TRBD1. CDR1 and CDR2 (germline): DFQATT, SNEGSKA (reference sequence). CDR3 length: 14 amino acids. Germline trimming cut 5 bases from V and 6 bases from J; bases unmatched to any gene: 10. This CDR3 is CSADSARDRNIQYF. CDR3 bases: TGCAGTGCTGACTCTGCCCGGGACAGAAACATTCAGTACTTC.

CDR3 amino acids: CASRVLPDTEAFF. Written as DNA, the CDR3 is TGTGCCAGCAGGGTCCTTCCAGACACTGAAGCTTTCTTT. This sequence joins TRBV2 and TRBJ1-1, with D unclear. Germline V gene sequence: CDR1 SNHLY, CDR2 FYNNEI. The germline V and J ends were trimmed by 6 bases and 3 bases, with 11 bases remaining between them. There are 13 residues in the CDR3.

Comment on this clonotype: A much larger clone lies a single base off, so this may be a read error. This chain uses TRBV20-1 with TRBJ2-3; a weak D match, TRBD2 (6 bases). Germline V gene sequence: CDR1 DFQATT, CDR2 SNEGSKA (reference sequence). The CDR3 runs to 14 residues. The DNA for the CDR3 is TGCATTGCTAGAGATCTGGACTACTCAGATACGCAGTATTTT. It specifies CIARDLDYSDTQYF.

This chain connects TRBV6-6 to TRBJ1-3; D not certain. The CDR3 is made up of 15 amino acids. Germline loops: CDR1 MNHNY, CDR2 SVGAGI (reference sequence). V lost 6 bases, J lost 0 bases, and 12 bases lay in between. CDR3 in DNA: TGTGCCAGCAGCCCCTCCCGGAGCTCTGGAAACACCATATATTTT. Amino acid sequence: CASSPSRSSGNTIYF.

This clonotype has ten or more counts. V is TRBV12-3 or TRBV12-4 and J is TRBJ2-4, with D tentatively TRBD1 (6 bases). The CDR3 is made up of 16 amino acids. The V and J ends lost 6 bases and 0 bases respectively, with 15 bases between them. CDR3 bases: TGTGCCAGCAGCCCTGACAGGACGTTAGCCAAAAACATTCAGTACTTC. This gives the protein CASSPDRTLAKNIQYF.